Below, one TCR beta chain is given with its context. This clonotype was detected many times. The target of this receptor is not known. The record has no base qualities; no much larger clone is one base away. Amplification of TCR beta CDR3 regions was carried out from RNA transcripts. The TCR CDR3 was subjected to a first round of RT-PCR using the HTBI primer set and the Qiagen OneStep RT-PCR kit. Libraries were constructed in a second round of multiplex PCR, after which size selection and purification were carried out. Libraries were sequenced paired-end with 100 bp reads on an Illumina HiSeq2000. The paper's processing steps were these. SOAPnuke was used to process the raw data, throwing out any read that contained adapters or uncalled bases, had a mean Phred below 15, or lacked an exact constant-primer or identifier match. COPE v1.2.5 was used to merge high-quality paired reads, and clonotypes were defined as unique nucleotide sequences. Clonotypes were aligned to IMGT TRBV, TRBD and TRBJ reference segments using MiTCR v1.1. Analysis was restricted to V-J combinations with a frequency above 0.0001, which covered about 99% of repertoires. The TCS score was defined as F50 (clonal expansion) divided by E x V (chaos), with BLOSUM62-based TCRdist calculated between CDR3 peptides within each V-J. Welch's t-statistics and random forest reduced just over 500 V-J features to roughly 13, which were used in a naive Bayes classifier (R e1071). The raw public data were reprocessed by TCRdb itself: fastp quality trimming at Q25, MiXCR clonotype calling, in-frame beta chains only. Rows merge per CDR3 protein into single entries with the most common DNA and genes. The V and J calls come from TCRdb's annotation, not from the publication. The sample records about 400,000 distinct CDR3 sequences, more than 15% of which are singletons. The top ten constitute around 14% of the sample.

These data originate in a study of T cells in Graves' hyperthyroidism and ophthalmopathy (dated by TCRdb to about 2019). Regarding the study in general: Peripheral blood samples were taken at initial diagnosis, before any treatment was given. TCR Vbeta CDR3 sequencing of approximately 140 peripheral blood samples (over 40 ophthalmopathy, about 80 hyperthyroidism and approximately 17 progressor patients) is reported in the paper. To identify TCR V-J signatures that set the groups apart, the researchers used a discovery cohort of 100 patients, made up of under 50 with Graves' ophthalmopathy and 55 to 65 with stable Graves' hyperthyroidism. The 100 discovery patients were randomly divided into training and test sets at a 7:3 ratio. The study also compared thyroid tissue and blood T-cell repertoires from five or six Graves' hyperthyroidism patients. Following sampling, methimazole starting at 30 mg daily was given to hyperthyroidism patients, and high-dose intravenous methylprednisolone was given to ophthalmopathy patients. An independent validation cohort of around 19 hyperthyroidism patients and 17 patients who later progressed to ophthalmopathy tested prospective prediction of ophthalmopathy. Overall study results and their limits: Blood samples also contained most of the expanded thyroid clonotypes (frequency above 0.001), which suggests that blood repertoires may reflect thyroid immune responses. A model built on a 13 V-J signature distinguished ophthalmopathy from stable hyperthyroidism, reaching about 88% sensitivity and around 81% specificity in cross-validation and 80%/75% in testing. In validation, the model predicted progression to ophthalmopathy with over 65% sensitivity and over 72% specificity, a median of roughly seven months before onset. No statistical method was used to fix the sample size in advance, and group allocation was not hidden from the investigators.

Stable Graves' hyperthyroidism was defined as the absence of progression to ophthalmopathy over 18 months of follow-up. Hyperthyroidism patients were newly diagnosed, with disease duration under 2 months, and aged 18 to 65 years. Exclusion was applied to patients with uncontrolled infections, other autoimmune diseases, pregnancy or lactation. Diagnoses were based on clinical symptoms, serum thyroxine and TRAb, thyroid ultrasound and orbital computed tomography. Ficoll-Paque density gradient centrifugation was used to isolate PBMCs from about 10 ml of fresh peripheral blood. Total RNA was extracted using Trizol reagent, and RNA quality was assessed on an Agilent 2100 Bioanalyzer. From the germline V gene (reference sequence), CDR1 is LGHDT and CDR2 is YNNKEL. V is cut by 1 base and J by 4 bases, and the space between the germline ends is 11 bases. From the cysteine through the phenylalanine, the CDR3 covers 14 amino acids. Only the CDR3 DNA stays, 42 bases, in frame from base 1.

This TCR was sampled from a young woman with Graves' hyperthyroidism. Sample: blood. The chain is made from TRBV3-1 and TRBJ2-7; the D gene is possibly TRBD1 or TRBD2, each agreeing over 5 bases. The DNA sequence is TGTGCCAGCAGCCAAGTGGGGACCCGATACGAGCAGTACTTC. Its protein product is CASSQVGTRYEQYF.